These 18 T cell receptor beta chains were sequenced from one sample in a study of T cells in Graves' hyperthyroidism and ophthalmopathy. RNA transcripts gave rise to amplified TCR beta CDR3 regions. Initially, a first-round RT-PCR of the TCR CDR3 employed the HTBI primer set. TCRdb itself ran the multiplex PCR reads through MiXCR, one entry per CDR3 protein. This table holds some 600,000 distinct CDR3 sequences, under 60% found once. The source material was peripheral blood or thyroid tissue (not recorded which). The source is a woman aged 18-29 years with Graves' hyperthyroidism.

This clonotype was found many times. This chain joins TRBV15 and TRBJ1-4, with D unclear. CDR1 LNHNV and CDR2 YYDKDF come from the germline V gene (reference sequence). V was cut by 0 bases and J by 14 bases, with 13 bases left in between. The CDR3 length is 13 residues. The CDR3 DNA reads TGTGCCACCAGCAGAGATCGGCCGGGAACGCTGTTTTTT. It translates to CATSRDRPGTLFF.

This clonotype has just one count. The chain uses TRBV15 and TRBJ1-1; D perhaps matches TRBD1 (6 bases). Germline V gene data show CDR1 as LNHNV and CDR2 as YYDKDF (reference sequence). Trimming shortened V by 3 bases and J by 1 base, and 15 bases separated the two germline ends. The length of the CDR3 is 16 residues. The chain's CDR3 is CATSSSRTAPNTEAFF. The CDR3 region has the DNA TGTGCCACCAGCAGTTCCAGGACAGCACCGAACACTGAAGCTTTCTTT.

This clonotype was picked up a small number of times. The chain joins TRBV9 to TRBJ1-4; D not resolved. Germline lookup yields CDR1 SGDLS and CDR2 YYNGEE. With 3 bases removed from V and 2 bases from J, the gap between germline ends came to 11 bases. The CDR3 loop spans 15 amino acids. In DNA, the CDR3 is TGTGCCAGCAGCGGTCCGACTACGACTAATGAAAAACTGTTTTTT. Protein sequence: CASSGPTTTNEKLFF.

The chain joins TRBV27 to TRBJ1-2, with D possibly matching TRBD1 (6 bases). Germline loops: CDR1 MNHEY, CDR2 SMNVEV (reference sequence). The CDR3 consists of 13 residues. V was trimmed by 5 bases and J by 6 bases, leaving 13 bases between them. The CDR3 DNA follows: TGTGCCAGCAGTCCCCAGGGGCGGAATGGCTACACCTTC. Amino acid sequence: CASSPQGRNGYTF.

The chain uses TRBV5-1 and TRBJ2-2; D may be TRBD1 or TRBD2 (5 bases each). Germline loops: CDR1 SGHRS, CDR2 YFSETQ. The ends were cut back, 3 bases at V and 6 bases at J, with 15 bases in the middle. The CDR3 totals 15 residues. For the CDR3, the DNA is TGCGCCAGCAGCTCCTGGGACGGCCGCTCCGGGGAGCTGTTTTTT. Translation: CASSSWDGRSGELFF.

Many counts were recorded for this clonotype. The rearrangement uses TRBV19 and TRBJ1-6; no clear D. V lost 5 bases to trimming and J lost 9 bases, with 11 bases between them. Germline loops: CDR1 LNHDA, CDR2 SQIVND (reference sequence). The CDR3 runs 13 residues. The CDR3 nucleotides read TGTGCCAGTAGTGCTGGTTCGCGTTCACCCCTCCACTTT. Translation gives CASSAGSRSPLHF.

This clonotype was found a few times. The chain carries TRBV16 and TRBJ2-5; 7 nucleotides align to TRBD1. V trimming: 6 bases; J trimming: 5 bases; junction bases outside the gene matches: 6. Germline V gene sequence: CDR1 KGHSY, CDR2 FQNENV. The CDR3 is 13 amino acids. The CDR3 DNA follows: TGTGCCAGCAGTTACGACAGGGCCGAGACCCAGTACTTC. It translates to CASSYDRAETQYF.

This chain joins TRBV20-1 and TRBJ2-5, with 9 bases aligning to TRBD1. CDR1 DFQATT and CDR2 SNEGSKA come from the germline V gene (reference sequence). With 0 bases clipped from V and 5 bases from J, the junction kept 4 bases outside the gene matches. The CDR3 sequence is 14 residues long. As DNA, the CDR3 is TGCAGTGCTAGAGAGACAGGGGGTACGGAGACCCAGTACTTC. As protein: CSARETGGTETQYF.

V and J are TRBV10-3 and TRBJ2-7; 11 bases agree with TRBD1. The CDR3 covers 13 residues. J was trimmed by 3 bases and V by 6 bases; bases with no gene match: 1. In germline, CDR1 is ENHRY, CDR2 SYGVKD. The CDR3 DNA reads TGTGCCATCAGAGGGACAGGGGGCTACGAGCAGTACTTC. This sequence encodes CAIRGTGGYEQYF.

This clonotype has a handful of counts. The chain recombines TRBV7-9 with TRBJ2-7; the match to TRBD2 covers 11 bases. The V gene's germline CDR1 is SEHNR and CDR2 FQNEAQ (reference sequence). This CDR3 spans 14 amino acids. The V and J ends lost 6 bases and 5 bases, in that order; junction bases with no gene match: 6. The CDR3, as DNA: TGTGCCAGCAGTTTTAGCGGGAGGGCCGACGAGCAGTACTTC. It specifies CASSFSGRADEQYF.

The chain recombines TRBV7-2 with TRBJ2-3, with D possibly being TRBD1 (8 bases). Between the trimmed V and J ends, which lost 5 bases and 4 bases, there was a span of 16 bases. CDR1 is SGHTA, CDR2 FQGNSA, per germline. The CDR3 has 15 amino acids. The CDR3: CASSPWGGQADTQYF. The DNA for the CDR3 is TGTGCCAGCAGCCCTTGGGGGGGACAGGCAGATACGCAGTATTTT.

The rearrangement joins TRBV5-2 to TRBJ2-5; the table's D call of TRBD2 was not tested on the DNA. The better agreement between TRBJ2-1 and the DNA end casts doubt on the J call. TRBV5-2 is a recognized pseudogene. The CDR3 has 12 residues. The CDR3 region has the DNA TGTGCCAGCAAGGCCTCCTACAATGAGCAGTTCTTC. It is translated as CASKASYNEQFF.

Regarding this clonotype: Sequence at one end of the junction differs from germline and may be a read error. The rearrangement uses TRBV7-2 and TRBJ2-2, with D perhaps TRBD2 (5 bases). Germline V CDR1 and CDR2: SGHTA, FQGNSA. The CDR3 sequence is 17 residues long. The CDR3 loop is CASSLGSTAMNTGELSW. DNA for the CDR3: TGTGCCAGCAGCCTCGGATCGACGGCAATGAACACCGGGGAGCTGTCTTGG.

This rearrangement joins TRBV20-1 to TRBJ2-7; the match to TRBD2 covers 12 bases. V shed 3 bases and J 3 bases; nucleotides not matched to a gene: 3. Germline loops: CDR1 DFQATT, CDR2 SNEGSKA (reference sequence). The CDR3 contains 14 residues. The CDR3 here is CSASLLAGGYEQYF. CDR3 in DNA: TGCAGTGCTAGTTTACTAGCGGGAGGCTACGAGCAGTACTTC.

The chain combines TRBV20-1 with TRBJ1-5; 7 bases agree with TRBD1. This CDR3 spans 14 amino acids. J was trimmed by 0 bases and V by 3 bases; bases with no gene match: 2. The germline V gene encodes CDR1 DFQATT and CDR2 SNEGSKA (reference sequence). In DNA form, the CDR3 reads TGCAGTGCTAGGGGACAGCTTAGCAATCAGCCCCAGCATTTT. It translates to CSARGQLSNQPQHF.

This clonotype has ten or more counts. The chain joins TRBV10-3 to TRBJ2-7, with 9 bases fitting TRBD1. Germline values: CDR1 ENHRY, CDR2 SYGVKD. This CDR3 region has 14 residues. Trimming took 4 bases from V and 2 from J; bases not matched to a gene: 3. CDR3 coding DNA: TGTGCCATCAGTGGGACAGGGGAAGCCTACGAGCAGTACTTC. Its translation: CAISGTGEAYEQYF.

Details on this clonotype: One end of the junction varies from germline; a read error may be responsible. The CDR3 DNA is TGTGCCAGCAGCCCAATAGCGGGAGGACAAGAGACCCAGTATTTC. Translation gives CASSPIAGGQETQYF. J is TRBJ2-5 and V is TRBV11-1; TRBD2 matches at 10 bases. The CDR3 totals 15 residues. Germline V gives CDR1 SGHAT, CDR2 FQDESV (reference sequence).

This clonotype showed up many times. This chain joins TRBV24-1 and TRBJ1-2; D gene uncertain. Germline lookup yields CDR1 KGHDR and CDR2 SFDVKD. Trimming left V 0 bases short and J 4 bases short, with 11 bases between. This CDR3 has 15 amino acids. In nucleotides, the CDR3 is TGTGCCACCAGTGATTTGAGTAGGCCCGGCTATGGCTACACCTTC. Its translation is CATSDLSRPGYGYTF.